This T cell receptor beta chain was sequenced in a study of cytomegalovirus exposure and HLA in healthy donors. With regard to this clone: Antigen unknown.

Regarding the study as a whole: Excluded: some indistinguishable V segments such as TRBV6-2 and TRBV6-3. An apparent linkage of common viral pathogens to several of the most significant clusters emerged in a later analysis.

V lost 5 bases and J lost 2, with 10 bases in between. Per the germline V gene, CDR1 is MDHEN and CDR2 is SYDVKM. The CDR3 is 13 amino acids. This PCR relied on a set of 60 Vbeta primers and 13 Jbeta primers. This table comes from immunoSEQ multiplex PCR, and its TCRdb copy is limited to in-frame clones, with some not included. The sample has about 140,000 clones; around three quarters are singletons. The receptor was isolated from a woman aged 40 to 55 in good health and CMV-seropositive. This chain links TRBV28 with TRBJ2-7, with D possibly matching TRBD2 (6 bases). Sequencing was done on a sample of PBMCs. CDR3 amino acids: CASSGGDPYEQYF. The CDR3 DNA reads as TGTGCCAGCAGTGGCGGGGATCCCTACGAGCAGTACTTC.